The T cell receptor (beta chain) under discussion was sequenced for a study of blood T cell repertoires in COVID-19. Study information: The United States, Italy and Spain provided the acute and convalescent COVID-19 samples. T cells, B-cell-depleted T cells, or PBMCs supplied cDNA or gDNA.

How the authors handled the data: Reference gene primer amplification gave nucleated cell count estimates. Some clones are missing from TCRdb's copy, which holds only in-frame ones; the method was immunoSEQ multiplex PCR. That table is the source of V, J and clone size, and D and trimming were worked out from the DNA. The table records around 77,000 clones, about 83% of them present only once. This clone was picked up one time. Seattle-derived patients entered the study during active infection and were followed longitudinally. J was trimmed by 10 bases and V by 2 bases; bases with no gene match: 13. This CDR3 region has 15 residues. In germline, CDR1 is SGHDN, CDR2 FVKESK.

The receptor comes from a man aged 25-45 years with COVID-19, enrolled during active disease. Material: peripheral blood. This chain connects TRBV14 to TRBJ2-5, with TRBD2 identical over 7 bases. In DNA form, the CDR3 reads TGTGCCAGCAGCCAACTGGGCGGGGGTCTCCGAGGCCAGTACTTC. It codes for CASSQLGGGLRGQYF.